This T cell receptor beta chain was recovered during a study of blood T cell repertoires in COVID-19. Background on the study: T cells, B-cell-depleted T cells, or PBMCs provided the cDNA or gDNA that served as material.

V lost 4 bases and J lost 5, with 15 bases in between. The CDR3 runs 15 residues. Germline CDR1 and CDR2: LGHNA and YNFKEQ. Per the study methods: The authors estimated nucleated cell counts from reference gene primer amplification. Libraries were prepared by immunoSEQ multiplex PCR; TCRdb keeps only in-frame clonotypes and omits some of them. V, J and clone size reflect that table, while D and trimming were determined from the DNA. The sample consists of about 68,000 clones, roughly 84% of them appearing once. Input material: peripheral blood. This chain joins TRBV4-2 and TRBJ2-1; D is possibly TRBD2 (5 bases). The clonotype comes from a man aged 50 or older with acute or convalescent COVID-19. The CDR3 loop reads CASSPNPRLNNEQFF. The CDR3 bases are TGTGCCAGCAGCCCAAACCCAAGACTAAACAATGAGCAGTTCTTC.